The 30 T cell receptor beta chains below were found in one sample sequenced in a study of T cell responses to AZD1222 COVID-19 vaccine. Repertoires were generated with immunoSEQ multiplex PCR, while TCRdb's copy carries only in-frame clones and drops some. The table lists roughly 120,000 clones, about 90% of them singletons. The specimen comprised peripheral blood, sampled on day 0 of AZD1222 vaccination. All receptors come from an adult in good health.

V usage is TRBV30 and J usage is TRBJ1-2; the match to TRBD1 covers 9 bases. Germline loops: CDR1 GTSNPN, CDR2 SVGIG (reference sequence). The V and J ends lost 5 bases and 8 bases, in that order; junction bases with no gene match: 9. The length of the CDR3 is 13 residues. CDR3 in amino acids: CAWGGQGARGYTF. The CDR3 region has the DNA TGTGCCTGGGGGGGACAGGGTGCTAGGGGCTACACCTTC.

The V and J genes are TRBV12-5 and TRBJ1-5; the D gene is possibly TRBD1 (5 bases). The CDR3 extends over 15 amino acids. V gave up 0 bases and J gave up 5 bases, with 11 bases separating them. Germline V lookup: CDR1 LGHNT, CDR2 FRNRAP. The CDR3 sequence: CASGLVTGLYQPQHF. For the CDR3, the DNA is TGTGCTAGTGGTTTGGTAACAGGCCTTTATCAGCCCCAGCATTTT.

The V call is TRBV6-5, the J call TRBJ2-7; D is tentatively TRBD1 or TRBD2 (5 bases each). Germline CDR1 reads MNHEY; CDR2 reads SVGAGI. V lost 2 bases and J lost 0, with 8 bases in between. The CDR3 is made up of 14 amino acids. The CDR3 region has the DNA TGTGCCAGCAGTTACCTGAGGGGCTCCTACGAGCAGTACTTC. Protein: CASSYLRGSYEQYF.

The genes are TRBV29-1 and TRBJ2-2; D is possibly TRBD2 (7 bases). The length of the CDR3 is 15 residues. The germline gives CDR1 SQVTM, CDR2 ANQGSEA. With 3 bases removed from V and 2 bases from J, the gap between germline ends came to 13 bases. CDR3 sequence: CSVDLAGANTGELFF. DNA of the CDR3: TGCAGCGTTGACCTGGCGGGGGCTAACACCGGGGAGCTGTTTTTT.

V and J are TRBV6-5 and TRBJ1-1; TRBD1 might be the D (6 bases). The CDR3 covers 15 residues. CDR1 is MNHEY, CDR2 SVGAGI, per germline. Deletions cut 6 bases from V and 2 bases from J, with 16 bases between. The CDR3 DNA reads TGTGCCAGCAGCCCCCTATCAGGGGCCAACACTGAAGCTTTCTTT. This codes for CASSPLSGANTEAFF.

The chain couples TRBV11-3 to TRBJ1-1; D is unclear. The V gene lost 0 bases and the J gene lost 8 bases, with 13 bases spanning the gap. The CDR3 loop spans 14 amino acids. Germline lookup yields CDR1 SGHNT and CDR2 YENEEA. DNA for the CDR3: TGTGCCAGCAGCTTAGATCTAACTACAAACGAAGCTTTCTTT. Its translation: CASSLDLTTNEAFF.

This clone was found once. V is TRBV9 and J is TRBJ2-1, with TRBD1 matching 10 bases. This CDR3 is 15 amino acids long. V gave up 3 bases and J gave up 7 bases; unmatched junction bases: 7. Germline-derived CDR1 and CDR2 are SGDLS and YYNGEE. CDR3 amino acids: CASSGGTGEGNEQFF. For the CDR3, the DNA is TGTGCCAGCAGCGGCGGGACAGGGGAGGGGAATGAGCAGTTCTTC.

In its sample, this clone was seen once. For the CDR3, the DNA is TGTGCCAGCAGCCAAGATTTAGCAGTGAACACTGAAGCTTTCTTT. As protein: CASSQDLAVNTEAFF. The chain employs TRBV4-2 and TRBJ1-1, with no clear D. This CDR3 region has 15 residues. V gave up 0 bases and J gave up 0 bases, with 8 bases separating them. Germline assignment: CDR1 LGHNA and CDR2 YNFKEQ.

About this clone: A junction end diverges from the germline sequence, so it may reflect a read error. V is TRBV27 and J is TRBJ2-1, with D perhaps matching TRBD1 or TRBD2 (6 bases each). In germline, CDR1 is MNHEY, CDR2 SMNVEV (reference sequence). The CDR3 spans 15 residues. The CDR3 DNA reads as TGTGCCAGCAGTTTCTGGGGGGCCTCCTTCAATGAGCAGTTCTTC. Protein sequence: CASSFWGASFNEQFF.

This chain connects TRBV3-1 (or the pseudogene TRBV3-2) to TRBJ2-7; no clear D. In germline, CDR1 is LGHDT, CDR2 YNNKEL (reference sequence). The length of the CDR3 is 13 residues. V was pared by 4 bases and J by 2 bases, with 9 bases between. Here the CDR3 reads CASSPGPTYEQYF. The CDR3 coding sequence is TGTGCCAGCAGCCCCGGCCCGACCTACGAGCAGTACTTC.

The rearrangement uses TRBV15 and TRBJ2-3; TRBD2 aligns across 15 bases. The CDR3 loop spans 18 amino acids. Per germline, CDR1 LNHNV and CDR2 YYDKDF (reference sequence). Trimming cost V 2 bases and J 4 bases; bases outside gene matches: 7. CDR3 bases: TGTGCCACCAGCAGATCGGGACTAGCGGGGGGTAGAGCAGATACGCAGTATTTT. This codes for CATSRSGLAGGRADTQYF.

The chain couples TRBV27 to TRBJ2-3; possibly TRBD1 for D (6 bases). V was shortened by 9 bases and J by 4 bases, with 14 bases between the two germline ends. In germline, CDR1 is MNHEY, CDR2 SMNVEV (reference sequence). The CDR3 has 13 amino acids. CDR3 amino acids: CASSSDSPDTQYF. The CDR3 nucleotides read TGTGCCAGTTCCTCGGACAGTCCAGATACGCAGTATTTT.

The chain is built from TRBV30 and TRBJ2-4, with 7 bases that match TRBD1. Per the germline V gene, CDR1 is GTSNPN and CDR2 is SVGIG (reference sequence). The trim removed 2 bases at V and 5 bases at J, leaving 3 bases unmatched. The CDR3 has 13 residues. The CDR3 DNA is TGTGCCTGGAGTACTGGGACAGAAAACATTCAGTACTTC. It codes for CAWSTGTENIQYF.

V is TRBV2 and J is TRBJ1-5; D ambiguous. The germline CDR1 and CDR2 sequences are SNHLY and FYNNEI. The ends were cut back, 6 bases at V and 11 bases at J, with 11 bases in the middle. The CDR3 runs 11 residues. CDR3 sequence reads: CASRGTGSQHF. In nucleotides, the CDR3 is TGTGCCAGCAGGGGCACCGGGTCCCAGCATTTT.

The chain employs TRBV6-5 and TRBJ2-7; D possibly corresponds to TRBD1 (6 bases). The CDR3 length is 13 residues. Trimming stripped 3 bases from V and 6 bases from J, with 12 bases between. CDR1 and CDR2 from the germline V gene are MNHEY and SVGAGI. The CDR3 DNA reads TGTGCCAGCAGTTATGAGGGGGTGGGCGAGCAGTACTTC. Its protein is CASSYEGVGEQYF.

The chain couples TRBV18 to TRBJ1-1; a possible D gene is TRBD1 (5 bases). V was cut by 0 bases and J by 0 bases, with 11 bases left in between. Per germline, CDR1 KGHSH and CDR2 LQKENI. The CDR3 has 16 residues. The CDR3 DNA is TGTGCCAGCTCACCACCGTCCCAGGGCATGAACACTGAAGCTTTCTTT. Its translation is CASSPPSQGMNTEAFF.

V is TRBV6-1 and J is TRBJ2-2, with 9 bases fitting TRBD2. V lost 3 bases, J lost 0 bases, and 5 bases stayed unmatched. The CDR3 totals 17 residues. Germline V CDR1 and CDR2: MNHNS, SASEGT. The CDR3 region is CASSDKIAGANTGELFF. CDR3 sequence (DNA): TGTGCCAGCAGTGATAAAATAGCGGGGGCGAACACCGGGGAGCTGTTTTTT.

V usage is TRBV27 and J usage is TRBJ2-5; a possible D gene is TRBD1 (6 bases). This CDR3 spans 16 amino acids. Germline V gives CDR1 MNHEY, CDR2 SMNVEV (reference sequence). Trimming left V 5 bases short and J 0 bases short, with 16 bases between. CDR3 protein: CASSPTLDRYQETQYF. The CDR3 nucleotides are TGTGCCAGCAGTCCGACCCTCGACAGGTACCAAGAGACCCAGTACTTC.

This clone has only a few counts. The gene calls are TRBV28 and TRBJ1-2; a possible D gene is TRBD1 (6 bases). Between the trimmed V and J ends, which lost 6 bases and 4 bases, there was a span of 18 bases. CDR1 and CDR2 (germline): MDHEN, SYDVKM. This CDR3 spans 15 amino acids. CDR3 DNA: TGTGCCAGCAGACCCACGACAGGAAACCTCTATGGCTACACCTTC. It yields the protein CASRPTTGNLYGYTF.

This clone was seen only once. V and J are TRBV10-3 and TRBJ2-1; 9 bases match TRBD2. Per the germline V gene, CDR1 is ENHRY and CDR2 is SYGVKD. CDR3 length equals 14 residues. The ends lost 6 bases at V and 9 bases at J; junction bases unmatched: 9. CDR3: CAISPGTSFPEQFF. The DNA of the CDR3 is TGTGCCATCAGCCCCGGGACTAGCTTTCCTGAGCAGTTCTTC.

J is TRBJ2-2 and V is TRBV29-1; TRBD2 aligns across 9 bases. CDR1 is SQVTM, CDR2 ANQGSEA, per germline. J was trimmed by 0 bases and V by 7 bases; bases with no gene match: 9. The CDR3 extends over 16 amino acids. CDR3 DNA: TGCAGCGCCCTGAGGGGCGGGGGGGCGAACACCGGGGAGCTGTTTTTT. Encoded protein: CSALRGGGANTGELFF.

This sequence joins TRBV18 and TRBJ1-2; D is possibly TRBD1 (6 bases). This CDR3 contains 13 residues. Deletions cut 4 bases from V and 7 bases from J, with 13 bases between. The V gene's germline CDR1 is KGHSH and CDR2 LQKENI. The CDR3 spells CASSLGGGAGYTF. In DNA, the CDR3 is TGTGCCAGCTCACTCGGGGGGGGCGCTGGCTACACCTTC. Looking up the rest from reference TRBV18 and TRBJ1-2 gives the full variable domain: NAGVMQNPRHLVRRRGQEARLRCSPMKGHSHVYWYRQLPEEGLKFMVYLQKENIIDESGMPKERFSAEFPKEGPSILRIQQVVRGDSAAYFCASSLGGGAGYTFGSGTRLTVV.

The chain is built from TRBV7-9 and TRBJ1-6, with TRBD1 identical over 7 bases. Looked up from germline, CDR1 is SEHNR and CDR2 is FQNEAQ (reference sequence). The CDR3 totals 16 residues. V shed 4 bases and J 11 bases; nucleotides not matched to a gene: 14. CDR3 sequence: CASSSPPTGSSAPLHF. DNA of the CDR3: TGTGCCAGCAGCTCGCCCCCGACAGGGTCCTCGGCACCCCTCCACTTT. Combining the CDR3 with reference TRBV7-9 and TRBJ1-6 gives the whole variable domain DTGVSQNPRHKITKRGQNVTFRCDPISEHNRLYWYRQTLGQGPEFLTYFQNEAQLEKSRLLSDRFSAERPKGSFSTLEIQRTEQGDSAMYLCASSSPPTGSSAPLHFGNGTRLTVT.

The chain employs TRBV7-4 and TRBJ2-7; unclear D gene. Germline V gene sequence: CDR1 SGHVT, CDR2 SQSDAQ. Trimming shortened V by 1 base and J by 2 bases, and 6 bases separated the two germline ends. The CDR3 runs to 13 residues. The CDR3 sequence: CASSLVFPYEQYF. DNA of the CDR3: TGTGCCAGCAGCTTAGTTTTTCCCTACGAGCAGTACTTC.

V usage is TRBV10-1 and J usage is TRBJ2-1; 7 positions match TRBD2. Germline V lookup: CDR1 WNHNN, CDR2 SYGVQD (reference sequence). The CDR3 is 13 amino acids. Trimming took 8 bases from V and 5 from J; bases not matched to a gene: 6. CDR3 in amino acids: CASAGLADNEQFF. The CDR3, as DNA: TGCGCCAGCGCTGGGCTAGCGGACAATGAGCAGTTCTTC.

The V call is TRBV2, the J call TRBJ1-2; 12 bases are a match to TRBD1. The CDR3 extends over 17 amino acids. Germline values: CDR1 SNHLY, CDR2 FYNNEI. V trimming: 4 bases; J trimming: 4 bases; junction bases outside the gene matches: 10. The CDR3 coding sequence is TGTGCCAGCAGTGCAACCGGGACAGGGGGCTTTGGCTATGGCTACACCTTC. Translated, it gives CASSATGTGGFGYGYTF.

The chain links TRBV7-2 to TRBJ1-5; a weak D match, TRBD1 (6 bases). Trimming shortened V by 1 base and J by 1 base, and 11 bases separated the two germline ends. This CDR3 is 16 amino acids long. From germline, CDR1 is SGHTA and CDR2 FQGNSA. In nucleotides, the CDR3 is TGTGCCAGCAGCTTAGGAGGGGGGACGAGCAATCAGCCCCAGCATTTT. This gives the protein CASSLGGGTSNQPQHF. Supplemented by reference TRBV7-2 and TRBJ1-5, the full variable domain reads GAGVSQSPSNKVTEKGKDVELRCDPISGHTALYWYRQSLGQGLEFLIYFQGNSAPDKSGLPSDRFSAERTGGSVSTLTIQRTQQEDSAVYLCASSLGGGTSNQPQHFGDGTRLSIL.

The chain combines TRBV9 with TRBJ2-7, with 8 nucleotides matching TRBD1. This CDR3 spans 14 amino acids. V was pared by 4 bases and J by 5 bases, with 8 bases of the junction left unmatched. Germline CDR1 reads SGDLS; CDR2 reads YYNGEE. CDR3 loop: CASSKTGAGNEQYF. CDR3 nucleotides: TGTGCCAGCAGCAAGACAGGGGCTGGGAACGAGCAGTACTTC.

In nucleotides, the CDR3 is TGTGCCAGCAGCCAAGTACAGGGCCGGACCCAGTACTTC. Translating it yields CASSQVQGRTQYF. The V and J genes are TRBV3-1 (or the pseudogene TRBV3-2) and TRBJ2-5, with a weak D call TRBD1 (6 bases). Germline values: CDR1 LGHDT, CDR2 YNNKEL (reference sequence). Trimming cost V 1 base and J 7 bases, with 10 bases left between them. CDR3 length equals 13 residues.

The CDR3 bases are TGTGCCAGCAGCCCCCCGGGGGGGGCTTTCTTT. Translated, it gives CASSPPGGAFF. The chain has TRBV7-3 and TRBJ1-1; D is possibly TRBD1 (5 bases). Germline V gives CDR1 SGHTA, CDR2 FQGTGA. This CDR3 has 11 residues. V lost 5 bases and J 11 bases, leaving 12 bases between the germline ends. The whole variable domain, remainder taken from reference TRBV7-3 and TRBJ1-1, is GAGVSQTPSNKVTEKGKYVELRCDPISGHTALYWYRQSLGQGPEFLIYFQGTGAADDSGLPNDRFFAVRPEGSVSTLKIQRTERGDSAVYLCASSPPGGAFFGQGTRLTVV.